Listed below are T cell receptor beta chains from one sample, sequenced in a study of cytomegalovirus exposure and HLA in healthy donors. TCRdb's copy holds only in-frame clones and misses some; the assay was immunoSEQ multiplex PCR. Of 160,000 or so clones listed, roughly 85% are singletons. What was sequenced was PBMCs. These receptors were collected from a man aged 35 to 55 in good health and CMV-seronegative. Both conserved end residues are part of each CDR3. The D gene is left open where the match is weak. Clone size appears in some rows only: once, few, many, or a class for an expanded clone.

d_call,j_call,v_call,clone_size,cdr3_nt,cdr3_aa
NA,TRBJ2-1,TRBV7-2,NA,TGTGCCAGCAGCTTAGCGATAGGTAGCCATGAGCAGTTCTTC,CASSLAIGSHEQFF
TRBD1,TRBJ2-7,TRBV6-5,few,TGTGCCAGCAGTTACCCCGGGACAGGGAGGTACGAGCAGTACTTC,CASSYPGTGRYEQYF
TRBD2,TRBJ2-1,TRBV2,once,TGTGCCAGCAGGGCCCACGAGGGGCTAGCGGGAGGGCCGGGAGAGCAGTTCTTC,CASRAHEGLAGGPGEQFF
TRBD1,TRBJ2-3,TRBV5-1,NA,TGCGCCAGCAGAACAGGGGTTCGTGGCACAGATACGCAGTATTTT,CASRTGVRGTDTQYF
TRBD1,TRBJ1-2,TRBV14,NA,TGTGCCAGCAGCCTACTCCGGGACAGTGGCTACACCTTC,CASSLLRDSGYTF
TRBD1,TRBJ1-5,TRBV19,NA,TGTGCCAGTAGTCCGGGACAGACTCAGCCCCAGCATTTT,CASSPGQTQPQHF
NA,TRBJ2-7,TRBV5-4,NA,TGTGCCAGCAGCCCAAGCGGGTTGGGGGACTACGAGCAGTACTTC,CASSPSGLGDYEQYF
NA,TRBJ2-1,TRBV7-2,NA,TGTGCCAGCAGCCGGGGACAACATTCCTACAATGAGCAGTTCTTC,CASSRGQHSYNEQFF
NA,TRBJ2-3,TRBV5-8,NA,TGTGCCAGCAGTTATAGACTAGGCACAGATACGCAGTATTTT,CASSYRLGTDTQYF
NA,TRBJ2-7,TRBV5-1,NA,TGCGCCAGCAGCTTGGGGGCTTCAAGCGAGCAGTACTTC,CASSLGASSEQYF
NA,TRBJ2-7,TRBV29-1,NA,TGCAGCGTTGAAGGGACAGAGTACGAGCAGTACTTC,CSVEGTEYEQYF
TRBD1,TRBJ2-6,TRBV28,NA,TGTGCCACTCTGAGGAGGGACAGGGGCTCTGGGGCCAACGTCCTGACTTTC,CATLRRDRGSGANVLTF
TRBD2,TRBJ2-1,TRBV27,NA,TGTGCCAGCAGACCCCGCGGGAGGGGTCGTGAGCAGTTCTTC,CASRPRGRGREQFF
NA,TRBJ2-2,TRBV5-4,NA,TGTGCCAGCAGCTTGGCTAGGGGGAACACCGGGGAGCTGTTTTTT,CASSLARGNTGELFF
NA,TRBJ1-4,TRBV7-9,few,TGTTCCAGCAGCTTAGCCGCCGAGAGGAGAAAACTGTTTTTT,CSSSLAAERRKLFF
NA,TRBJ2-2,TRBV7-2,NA,TGTGCCAGCAGCTTAGTCGGCAGCGATGGGACCGGGGAGCTGTTTTTT,CASSLVGSDGTGELFF
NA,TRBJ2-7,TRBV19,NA,TGTGCCAGTAGTTCCCCGGGACTCCACTACGAGCAGTACTTC,CASSSPGLHYEQYF
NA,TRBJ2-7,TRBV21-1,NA,TGTGCCAGCAGCAACCATAGGGGGTACCAGCAGTACTTC,CASSNHRGYQQYF
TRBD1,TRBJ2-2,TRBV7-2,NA,TGTGCCAGCAGCCGCGGACAGGGGGTGTTTTCGAACACCGGGGAGCTGTTTTTT,CASSRGQGVFSNTGELFF
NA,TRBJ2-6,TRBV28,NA,TGTGCCACCGGTAGAAACTCTGGGGCCAACGGCCTGACTTTC,CATGRNSGANGLTF
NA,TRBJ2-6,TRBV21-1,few,TGTGCCAGCAGCACCCCTACAGGACGGCCCTCCTCTGGGGCCAACGTCCTGACTTTC,CASSTPTGRPSSGANVLTF
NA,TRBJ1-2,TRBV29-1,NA,TGCAGCGTTGGAACTTCCTACACCTTC,CSVGTSYTF
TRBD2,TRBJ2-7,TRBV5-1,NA,TGCGCCAGCAGCTTGGAAGCGGGAGTATCCGAGCAGTACTTC,CASSLEAGVSEQYF
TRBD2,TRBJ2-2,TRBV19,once,TGTGCCAGTAGTATGGCTAGCGGGACCGGGGAGCTGTTTTTT,CASSMASGTGELFF
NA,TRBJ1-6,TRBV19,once,TGTGCCAGTAGCCATGGGACTGGCGGAAATTCACCCCTCCACTTT,CASSHGTGGNSPLHF
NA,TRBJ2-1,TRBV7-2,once,TGTGCCAGCAGCTTACTAGCCGTCCATGAGCAGTTCTTC,CASSLLAVHEQFF
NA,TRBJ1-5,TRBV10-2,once,TGCGCCAGCAGTGAACAGGGCCCTAATCAGCCCCAGCATTTT,CASSEQGPNQPQHF
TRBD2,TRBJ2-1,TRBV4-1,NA,TGCGCCAGCAGCCAAGACATGACTAGCGGCGAGCCGAAACAAAAGAATGAGCAGTTCTTC,CASSQDMTSGEPKQKNEQFF
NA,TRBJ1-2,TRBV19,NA,TGTGCCAGTAGTATAGATACAGGGAGCTATGGCTACACCTTC,CASSIDTGSYGYTF
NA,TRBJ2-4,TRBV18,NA,TGTGCCAGCTCACCACGAGTTGGGGAGAAAAACATTCAGTACTTC,CASSPRVGEKNIQYF
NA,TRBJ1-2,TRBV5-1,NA,TGCGCCAGCAGCTTGGAACAGGGCCCTAGCTACACCTTC,CASSLEQGPSYTF
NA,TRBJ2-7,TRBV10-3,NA,TGTGCCATCAGTGAGTCCGGGGGAGACTACGAGCAGTACTTC,CAISESGGDYEQYF
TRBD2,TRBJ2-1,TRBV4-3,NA,TGCGCCAGCAGCCCCCGACTAGCGGGAGGGATTGTGTACAATGAGCAGTTCTTC,CASSPRLAGGIVYNEQFF
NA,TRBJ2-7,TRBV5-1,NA,TGCGCCAGCAGCTTGGGCTGGGCGGGCGAGCAGTACTTC,CASSLGWAGEQYF
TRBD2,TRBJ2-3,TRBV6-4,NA,TGTGCCAGCAGTGAAGAGTGGCGGGAGTGGTCCCCAGATACGCAGTATTTT,CASSEEWREWSPDTQYF
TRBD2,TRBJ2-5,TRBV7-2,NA,TGTGCCAGCAGCTTAGCGACGGCTAGCGGGAGTCAGACCCAGTACTTC,CASSLATASGSQTQYF
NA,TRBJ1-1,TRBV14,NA,TGTGCCAGCAGCCAACTTACAGGGTCGTACACTGAAGCTTTCTTT,CASSQLTGSYTEAFF
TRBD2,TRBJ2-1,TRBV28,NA,TGTGCCAGCAGTCGTTGGACTAGCGTCGATGAGCAGTTCTTC,CASSRWTSVDEQFF
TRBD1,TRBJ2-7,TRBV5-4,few,TGTGCCAGCAGCCCCGGGACAGGGTCCTCCTACGAGCAGTACTTC,CASSPGTGSSYEQYF
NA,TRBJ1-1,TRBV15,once,TGTGCCACCAGCCTTCCCGTTAACAGACGGAATACTGAAGCTTTCTTT,CATSLPVNRRNTEAFF
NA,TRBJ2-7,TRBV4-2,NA,TGTGCCAGCAGCCAAGATCTGGGGGGACCCTACGAGCAGTACTTC,CASSQDLGGPYEQYF
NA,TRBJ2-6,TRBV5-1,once,TGCGCCAGCAGCGTAACTTCGTTTGTCACTGGGGCCAACGTCCTGACTTTC,CASSVTSFVTGANVLTF
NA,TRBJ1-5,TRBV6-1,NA,TGTGCCAGCAAGGGGACAAACAATCAGCCCCAGCATTTT,CASKGTNNQPQHF
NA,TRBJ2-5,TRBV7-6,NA,TGTGCCAGCAGCCAAGGACTGCAAGAGACCCAGTACTTC,CASSQGLQETQYF
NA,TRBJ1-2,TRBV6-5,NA,TGTGCCAGCAGTTACTCTATTAATAGCTATGGCTACACCTTC,CASSYSINSYGYTF
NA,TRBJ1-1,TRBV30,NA,TGTGCCTGGCGGCCCAGGGGTAACACTGAAGCTTTCTTT,CAWRPRGNTEAFF